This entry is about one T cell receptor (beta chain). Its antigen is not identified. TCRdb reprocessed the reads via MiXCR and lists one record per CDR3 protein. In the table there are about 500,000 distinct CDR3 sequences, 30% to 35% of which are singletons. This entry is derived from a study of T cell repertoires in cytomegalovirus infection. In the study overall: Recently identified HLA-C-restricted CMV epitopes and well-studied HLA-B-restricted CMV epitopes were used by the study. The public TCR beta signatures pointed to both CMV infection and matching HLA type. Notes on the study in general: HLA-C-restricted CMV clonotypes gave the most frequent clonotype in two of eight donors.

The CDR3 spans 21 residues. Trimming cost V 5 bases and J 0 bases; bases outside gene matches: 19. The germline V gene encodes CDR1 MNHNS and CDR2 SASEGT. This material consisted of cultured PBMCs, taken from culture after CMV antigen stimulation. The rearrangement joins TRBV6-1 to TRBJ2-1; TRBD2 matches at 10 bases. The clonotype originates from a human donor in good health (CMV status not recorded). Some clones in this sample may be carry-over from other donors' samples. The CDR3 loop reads CASSIIAGGPDIISSYNEQFF. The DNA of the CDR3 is TGTGCCAGCAGTATTATAGCGGGAGGCCCAGATATTATTAGCTCCTACAATGAGCAGTTCTTC.